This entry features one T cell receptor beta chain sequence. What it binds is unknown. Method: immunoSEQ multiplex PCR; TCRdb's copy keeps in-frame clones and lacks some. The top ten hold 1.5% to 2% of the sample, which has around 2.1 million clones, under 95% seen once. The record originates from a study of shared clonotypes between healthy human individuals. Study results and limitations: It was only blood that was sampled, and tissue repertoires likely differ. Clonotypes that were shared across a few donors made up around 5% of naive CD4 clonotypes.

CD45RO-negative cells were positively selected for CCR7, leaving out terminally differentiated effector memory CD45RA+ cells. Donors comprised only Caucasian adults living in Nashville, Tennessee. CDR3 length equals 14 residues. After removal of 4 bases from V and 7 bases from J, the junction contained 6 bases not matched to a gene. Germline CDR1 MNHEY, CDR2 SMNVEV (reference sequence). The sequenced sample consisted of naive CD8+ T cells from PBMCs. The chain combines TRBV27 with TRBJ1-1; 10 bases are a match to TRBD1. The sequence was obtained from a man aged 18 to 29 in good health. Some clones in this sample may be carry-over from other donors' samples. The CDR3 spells CASSSRTGGSEAFF. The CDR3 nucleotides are TGTGCCAGCAGTTCGCGGACAGGGGGAAGTGAAGCTTTCTTT.